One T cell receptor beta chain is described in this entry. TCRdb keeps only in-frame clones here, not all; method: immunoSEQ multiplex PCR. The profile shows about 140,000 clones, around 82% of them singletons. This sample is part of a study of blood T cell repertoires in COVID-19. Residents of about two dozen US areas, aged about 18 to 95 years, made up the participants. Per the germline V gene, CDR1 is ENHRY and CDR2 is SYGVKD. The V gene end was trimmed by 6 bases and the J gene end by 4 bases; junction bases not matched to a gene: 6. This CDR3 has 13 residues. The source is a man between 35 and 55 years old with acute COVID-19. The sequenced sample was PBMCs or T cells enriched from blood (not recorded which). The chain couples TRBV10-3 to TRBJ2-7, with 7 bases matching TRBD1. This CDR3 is CAIRSGTDYEQYF. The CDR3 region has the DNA TGTGCCATCAGATCCGGGACAGATTACGAGCAGTACTTC.